This is a list of T cell receptor beta chains from one sample in a study of CD8 T cells in ankylosing spondylitis. Via MiXCR, TCRdb re-called the 5' RACE reads, giving one row per CDR3 protein. Here the sample spans some 250,000 distinct CDR3 sequences, 8% to 9.5% being singletons. Specimen: blood, either unsorted or a sorted T cell fraction (not recorded which). The receptors come from a male donor with ankylosing spondylitis or in good health (not recorded which). Both conserved end residues are part of each CDR3. The D gene is left open where the match is weak. Some rows mark clone size as missing; the rest say once, few, many or name a class of expanded clone.

V	size	J	D	CDR3	DNA
TRBV27	many	TRBJ1-3	TRBD1	CAIQGGMGNTIYF	TGTGCCATCCAGGGGGGTATGGGAAACACCATATATTTT
TRBV4-2	few	TRBJ2-7	TRBD1	CASSHPDRGYEQYF	TGTGCCAGCAGCCATCCGGACAGGGGATACGAGCAGTACTTC
TRBV28	once	TRBJ1-1	.	CASSPSILCTEAFF	TGTGCCAGCAGCCCCTCGATCCTCTGCACTGAAGCTTTCTTT
TRBV30	.	TRBJ1-1	.	CASCEGNTEAFF	TGTGCCTCCTGTGAGGGGAACACTGAAGCTTTCTTT
TRBV7-8	many	TRBJ2-2	.	CASSLFGGELFF	TGTGCCAGCAGCTTATTCGGCGGGGAGCTGTTTTTT
TRBV6-1	many	TRBJ1-1	TRBD1	CASKPGQGLNTEAFF	TGTGCCAGCAAACCGGGACAGGGGCTGAACACTGAAGCTTTCTTT
TRBV12-3/TRBV12-4	many	TRBJ2-3	.	CASSLGPGTVTDTQYF	TGTGCCAGCAGTTTAGGGCCCGGAACGGTCACAGATACGCAGTATTTT
TRBV20-1	.	TRBJ2-2	TRBD1	CSARGQGSTGELFF	TGCAGTGCTAGGGGACAGGGATCGACCGGGGAGCTGTTTTTT
TRBV7-9	many	TRBJ1-1	.	CASSPGGWGAFF	TGTGCCAGCAGCCCCGGGGGTTGGGGGGCTTTCTTT
TRBV27	few	TRBJ1-6	TRBD1	CASSLGHGQGKSPLHF	TGTGCCAGCAGTTTGGGACATGGACAGGGCAAATCACCCCTCCACTTT
TRBV10-3	many	TRBJ1-5	.	CAISESGEPQHF	TGTGCCATCAGTGAATCAGGAGAGCCCCAGCATTTT
TRBV20-1	many	TRBJ2-1	.	CSATTFSGVGGNEQFF	TGCAGTGCTACCACCTTTAGCGGAGTGGGGGGCAATGAGCAGTTCTTC
TRBV4-1	many	TRBJ2-7	TRBD2	CASSQGRREAYSGEQYF	TGCGCCAGCAGCCAAGGGAGACGGGAGGCTTATTCGGGAGAGCAGTACTTC
TRBV12-3/TRBV12-4	many	TRBJ2-1	TRBD2	CASSSRTSGGAGRNEQFF	TGTGCCAGCAGCTCCCGGACTAGCGGGGGGGCCGGAAGGAATGAGCAGTTCTTC
TRBV12-3/TRBV12-4	many	TRBJ2-2	.	CASSSRMGAAGELFF	TGTGCCAGCAGTTCTCGAATGGGGGCGGCCGGGGAGCTGTTTTTT
TRBV6-5	many	TRBJ2-2	.	CASSYFGQNTGELFF	TGTGCCAGCAGTTACTTCGGACAGAACACCGGGGAGCTGTTTTTT
TRBV19	.	TRBJ2-3	TRBD2	CASSIGTSGGGDTQYF	TGTGCCAGTAGTATAGGAACTAGCGGGGGTGGAGATACGCAGTATTTT
TRBV11-3	many	TRBJ2-5	.	CASSLEEGETQYF	TGTGCCAGCAGCTTAGAAGAGGGGGAGACCCAGTACTTC
TRBV5-1	many	TRBJ2-5	.	CASSLEDPRGETQYF	TGCGCCAGCAGCTTGGAGGACCCGAGAGGGGAGACCCAGTACTTC
TRBV18	.	TRBJ2-7	TRBD1	CASSPRTGEGYEQYF	TGTGCCAGCTCACCTCGGACAGGGGAGGGGTACGAGCAGTACTTC
TRBV4-3	.	TRBJ2-7	.	CASSQVRKGWQYF	TGCGCCAGCAGCCAAGTAAGAAAGGGTTGGCAGTACTTC
TRBV7-3	many	TRBJ2-1	.	CASSLVGSDEQFF	TGTGCCAGCAGCTTAGTAGGCAGCGATGAGCAGTTCTTC
TRBV5-1	many	TRBJ2-2	.	CASRDTRTGELFF	TGCGCCAGCCGGGACACGAGAACCGGGGAGCTGTTTTTT
TRBV20-1	many	TRBJ1-1	.	CSARDVGGTTEAFF	TGCAGTGCTAGAGATGTAGGGGGGACGACTGAAGCTTTCTTT
TRBV7-9	.	TRBJ1-2	TRBD1	CASSTGTGGIPYGYTF	TGTGCCAGCAGCACGGGGACAGGGGGCATCCCCTATGGCTACACCTTC
TRBV6-1	many	TRBJ1-2	.	CASRTLASNYGYTF	TGTGCCAGCAGAACCTTGGCCTCTAACTATGGCTACACCTTC
TRBV18	few	TRBJ2-4	.	CASSLQGNIQYF	TGTGCCAGCTCACTACAGGGAAACATTCAGTACTTC
TRBV19	many	TRBJ2-4	.	CASRASVHKGAGDIQYF	TGTGCCAGTAGAGCCTCGGTCCATAAAGGGGCAGGGGACATTCAGTACTTC
TRBV5-1	many	TRBJ2-3	.	CASSPETSTDTQYF	TGCGCCAGCAGCCCTGAAACTAGCACAGATACGCAGTATTTT
TRBV24-1	.	TRBJ1-1	.	CATSDSQNTEAFF	TGTGCCACCAGTGATAGTCAGAACACTGAAGCTTTCTTT
TRBV20-1	many	TRBJ2-5	.	CSASGFDETQYF	TGCAGTGCATCGGGTTTTGACGAGACCCAGTACTTC
TRBV7-2	many	TRBJ2-7	.	CASSSDRKTYEQYF	TGTGCCAGCAGCTCCGACAGGAAAACCTACGAGCAGTACTTC
TRBV30	.	TRBJ2-5	TRBD1	CAVDRGGRQETQYF	TGTGCCGTAGACAGGGGTGGTCGTCAAGAGACCCAGTACTTC
TRBV19	many	TRBJ1-1	.	CASSIAGLNTEAFF	TGTGCCAGTAGTATAGCCGGATTGAACACTGAAGCTTTCTTT
TRBV9	many	TRBJ2-7	.	CASSVASSDEQYF	TGTGCCAGCAGCGTAGCAAGCTCCGACGAGCAGTACTTC
TRBV20-1	many	TRBJ2-1	.	CSARASVSSYNEQFF	TGCAGTGCTAGGGCGTCGGTCAGCTCCTACAATGAGCAGTTCTTC
TRBV3-1	many	TRBJ2-1	.	CASSQDTAQNNEQFF	TGTGCCAGCAGCCAAGACACGGCCCAAAACAATGAGCAGTTCTTC